This T cell receptor beta chain was identified in a study of blood T cells in healthy people across ages. This clonotype has just a few counts. Sample-barcoded 5' priming and a J-beta primer mix drove a second PCR of roughly 7 to 11 cycles. TCRdb called the 5' RACE reads again in MiXCR, with one record for every CDR3 protein. This sample has fewer than 2 million distinct CDR3 sequences; approximately 39% occur once, and the top ten carry 20% to 25%. The germline V and J ends were trimmed by 5 bases and 10 bases, with 15 bases remaining between them. The CDR3 consists of 14 residues. Germline loops: CDR1 MNHEY, CDR2 SVGEGT.

The chain carries TRBV6-2 or TRBV6-3 and TRBJ2-6, with unresolved D. The sequence derives from a human donor in good health. Sequenced: blood. CDR3 bases: TGTGCCAGCAGTAACCTATGGATCAGGAACGTCCTGACTTTC. It is translated as CASSNLWIRNVLTF.